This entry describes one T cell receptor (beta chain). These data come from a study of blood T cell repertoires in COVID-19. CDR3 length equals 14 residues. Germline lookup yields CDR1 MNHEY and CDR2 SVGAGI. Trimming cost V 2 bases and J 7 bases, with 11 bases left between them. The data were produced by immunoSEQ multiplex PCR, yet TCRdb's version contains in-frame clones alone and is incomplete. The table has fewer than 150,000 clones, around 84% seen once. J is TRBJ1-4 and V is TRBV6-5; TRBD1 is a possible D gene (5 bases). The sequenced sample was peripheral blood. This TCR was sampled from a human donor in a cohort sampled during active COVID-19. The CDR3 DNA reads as TGTGCCAGCAGTTACGACAGTCGCGGTGAAAAACTGTTTTTT. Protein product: CASSYDSRGEKLFF.